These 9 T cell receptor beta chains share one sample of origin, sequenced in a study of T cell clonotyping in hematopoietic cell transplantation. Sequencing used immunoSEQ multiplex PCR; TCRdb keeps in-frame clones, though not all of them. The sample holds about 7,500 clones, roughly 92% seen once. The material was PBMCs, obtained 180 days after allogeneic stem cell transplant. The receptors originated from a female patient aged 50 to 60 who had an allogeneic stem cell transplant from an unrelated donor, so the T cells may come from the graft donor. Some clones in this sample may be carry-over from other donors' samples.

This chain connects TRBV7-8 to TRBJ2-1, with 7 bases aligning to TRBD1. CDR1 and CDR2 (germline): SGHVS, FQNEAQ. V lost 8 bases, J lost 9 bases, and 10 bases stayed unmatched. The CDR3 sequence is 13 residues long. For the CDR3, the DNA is TGTGCCAGCTTTAGGACAGGAATTTTTGAGCAGTTCTTC. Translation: CASFRTGIFEQFF.

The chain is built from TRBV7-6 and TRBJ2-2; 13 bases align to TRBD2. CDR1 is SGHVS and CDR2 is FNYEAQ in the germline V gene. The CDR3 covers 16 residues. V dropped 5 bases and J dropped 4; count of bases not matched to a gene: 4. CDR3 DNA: TGTGCCAGCAGCCTCGGACTAGCGGGGGCCACCGGGGAGCTGTTTTTT. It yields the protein CASSLGLAGATGELFF.

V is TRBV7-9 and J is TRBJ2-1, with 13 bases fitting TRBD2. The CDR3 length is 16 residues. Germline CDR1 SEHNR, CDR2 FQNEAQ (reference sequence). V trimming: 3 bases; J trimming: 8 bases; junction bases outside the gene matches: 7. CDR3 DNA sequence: TGTGCCAGCAGCTTGTTCGGGACTAGCGGGACCGATGAGCAGTTCTTC. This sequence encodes CASSLFGTSGTDEQFF.

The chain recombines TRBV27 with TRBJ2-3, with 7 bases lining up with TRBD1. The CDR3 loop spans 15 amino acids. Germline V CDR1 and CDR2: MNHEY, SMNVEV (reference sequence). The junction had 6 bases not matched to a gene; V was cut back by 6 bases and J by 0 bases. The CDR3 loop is CASSNRGISTDTQYF. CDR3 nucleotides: TGTGCCAGCAGCAACAGGGGTATTAGCACAGATACGCAGTATTTT.

The CDR3 DNA reads TGTGCCAGCAGTGAAGAGGGTGGGTTTGCCCTTCCCTACGAGCAGTACTTC. Its translation is CASSEEGGFALPYEQYF. The chain employs TRBV6-1 and TRBJ2-7; D call uncertain. The germline V and J ends were trimmed by 1 base and 2 bases, with 18 bases remaining between them. There are 17 residues in the CDR3. Germline V gene sequence: CDR1 MNHNS, CDR2 SASEGT.

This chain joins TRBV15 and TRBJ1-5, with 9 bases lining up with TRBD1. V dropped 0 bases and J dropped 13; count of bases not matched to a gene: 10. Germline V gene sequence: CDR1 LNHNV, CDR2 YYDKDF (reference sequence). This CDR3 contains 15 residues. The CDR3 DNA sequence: TGTGCCACCAGCAGAGATCTCGGGACAGGGATCTCACAGCATTTT. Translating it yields CATSRDLGTGISQHF.

CDR3 sequence (DNA): TGTGCCAGCAGTCCCGACTACAGCACAGATACGCAGTATTTT. Translating gives CASSPDYSTDTQYF. This rearrangement joins TRBV6-5 to TRBJ2-3; the D gene is possibly TRBD2 (5 bases). The germline V and J ends were trimmed by 5 bases and 0 bases, with 9 bases remaining between them. The CDR3 sequence is 14 residues long. Germline values: CDR1 MNHEY, CDR2 SVGAGI.

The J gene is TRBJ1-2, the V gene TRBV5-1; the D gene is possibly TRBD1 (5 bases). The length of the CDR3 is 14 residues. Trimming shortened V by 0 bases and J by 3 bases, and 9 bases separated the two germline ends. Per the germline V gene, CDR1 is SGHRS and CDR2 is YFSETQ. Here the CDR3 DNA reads TGCGCCAGCAGCTTGGGGGGGGAGCACTATGGCTACACCTTC. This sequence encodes CASSLGGEHYGYTF.

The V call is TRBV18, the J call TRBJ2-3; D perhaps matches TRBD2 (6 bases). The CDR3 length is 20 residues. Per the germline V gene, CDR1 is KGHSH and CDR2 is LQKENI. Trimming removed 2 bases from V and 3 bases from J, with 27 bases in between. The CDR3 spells CASSPGRSPDTGPRTDTQYF. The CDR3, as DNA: TGTGCCAGCTCACCAGGGAGGTCCCCGGATACAGGTCCCCGGACAGATACGCAGTATTTT.